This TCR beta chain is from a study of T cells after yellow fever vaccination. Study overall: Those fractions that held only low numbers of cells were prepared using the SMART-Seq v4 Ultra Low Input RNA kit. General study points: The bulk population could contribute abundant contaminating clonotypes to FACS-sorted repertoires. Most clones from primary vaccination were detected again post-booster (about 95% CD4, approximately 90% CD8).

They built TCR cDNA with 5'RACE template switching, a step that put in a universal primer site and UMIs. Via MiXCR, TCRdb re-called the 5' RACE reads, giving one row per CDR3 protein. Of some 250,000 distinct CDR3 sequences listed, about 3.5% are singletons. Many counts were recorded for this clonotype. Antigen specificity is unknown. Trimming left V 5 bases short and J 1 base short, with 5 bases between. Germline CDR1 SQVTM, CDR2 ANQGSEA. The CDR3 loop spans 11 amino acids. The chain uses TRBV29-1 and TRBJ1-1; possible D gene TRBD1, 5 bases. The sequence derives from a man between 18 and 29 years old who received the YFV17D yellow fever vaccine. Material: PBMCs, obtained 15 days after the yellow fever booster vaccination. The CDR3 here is CSVQGNTEAFF. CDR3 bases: TGCAGCGTTCAGGGGAACACTGAAGCTTTCTTT.